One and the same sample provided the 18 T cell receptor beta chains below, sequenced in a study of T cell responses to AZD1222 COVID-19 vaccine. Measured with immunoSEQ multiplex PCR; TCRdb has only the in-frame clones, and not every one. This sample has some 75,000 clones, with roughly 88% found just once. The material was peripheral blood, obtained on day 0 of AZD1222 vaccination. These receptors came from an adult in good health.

The CDR3 sequence is CASSSLGGIYYGYTF. Written as DNA, the CDR3 is TGTGCCAGCAGCTCCCTGGGGGGGATTTACTATGGCTACACCTTC. The V call is TRBV3-1 (or the pseudogene TRBV3-2), the J call TRBJ1-2, with D perhaps TRBD1 (5 bases). Per the germline V gene, CDR1 is LGHDT and CDR2 is YNNKEL (reference sequence). The CDR3 covers 15 residues. The V gene lost 5 bases and the J gene lost 3 bases, with 16 bases spanning the gap.

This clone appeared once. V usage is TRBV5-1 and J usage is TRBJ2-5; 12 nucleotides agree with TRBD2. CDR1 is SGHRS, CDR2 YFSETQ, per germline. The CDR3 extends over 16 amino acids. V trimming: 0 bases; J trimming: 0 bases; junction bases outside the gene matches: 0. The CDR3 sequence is CASSLGLAGDQETQYF. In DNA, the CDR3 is TGCGCCAGCAGCTTGGGACTAGCGGGGGACCAAGAGACCCAGTACTTC.

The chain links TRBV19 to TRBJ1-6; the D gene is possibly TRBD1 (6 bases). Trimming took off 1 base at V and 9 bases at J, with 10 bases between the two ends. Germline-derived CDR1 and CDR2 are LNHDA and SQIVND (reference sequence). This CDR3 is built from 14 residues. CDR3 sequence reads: CASSIGGATSPLHF. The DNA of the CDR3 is TGTGCCAGTAGTATAGGGGGGGCGACTTCACCCCTCCACTTT.

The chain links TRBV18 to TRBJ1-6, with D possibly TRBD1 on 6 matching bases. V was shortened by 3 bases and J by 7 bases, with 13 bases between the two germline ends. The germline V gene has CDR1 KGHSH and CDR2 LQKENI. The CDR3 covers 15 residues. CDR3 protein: CASSPLDSQNSPLHF. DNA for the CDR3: TGTGCCAGCTCACCTTTGGACAGCCAAAATTCACCCCTCCACTTT.

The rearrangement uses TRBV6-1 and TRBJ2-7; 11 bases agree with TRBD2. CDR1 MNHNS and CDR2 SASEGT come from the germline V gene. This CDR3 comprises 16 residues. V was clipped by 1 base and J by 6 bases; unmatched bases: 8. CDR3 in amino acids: CASSEGRASGRREQYF. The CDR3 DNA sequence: TGTGCCAGCAGTGAAGGTAGGGCTAGCGGGAGGCGCGAGCAGTACTTC.

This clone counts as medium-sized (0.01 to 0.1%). CDR3 sequence: CASSSADRVHEQYF. The CDR3 DNA reads as TGCGCCAGCAGCTCAGCTGACAGGGTACACGAGCAGTACTTC. V gene TRBV5-1 combines with J gene TRBJ2-7; 7 bases are a match to TRBD1. The germline V gene has CDR1 SGHRS and CDR2 YFSETQ. The CDR3 is 14 residues long. The J segment lost 5 bases and the V segment lost 3 bases, leaving 8 bases of the junction unmatched.

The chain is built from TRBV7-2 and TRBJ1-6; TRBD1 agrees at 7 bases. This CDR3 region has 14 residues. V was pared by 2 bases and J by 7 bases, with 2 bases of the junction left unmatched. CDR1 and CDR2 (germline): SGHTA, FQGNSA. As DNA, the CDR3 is TGTGCCAGCAGCTTAAGGACAGGCAATTCACCCCTCCACTTT. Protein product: CASSLRTGNSPLHF.

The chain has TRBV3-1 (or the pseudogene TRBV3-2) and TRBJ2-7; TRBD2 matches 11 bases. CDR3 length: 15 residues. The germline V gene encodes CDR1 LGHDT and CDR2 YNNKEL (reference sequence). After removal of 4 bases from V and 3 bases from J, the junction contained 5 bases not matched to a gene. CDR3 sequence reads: CASSPHTSGSYEQYF. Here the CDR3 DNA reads TGTGCCAGCAGCCCCCACACTAGCGGGAGCTACGAGCAGTACTTC.

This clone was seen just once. CDR3 nucleotides: TGTGCCAGCAGCTTGAGGCACCCGAACACTGAAGCTTTCTTT. The encoded protein is CASSLRHPNTEAFF. V gene TRBV7-8 combines with J gene TRBJ1-1; D is unclear. With 3 bases removed from V and 1 base from J, the gap between germline ends came to 9 bases. The CDR3 covers 14 residues. Germline V gives CDR1 SGHVS, CDR2 FQNEAQ.

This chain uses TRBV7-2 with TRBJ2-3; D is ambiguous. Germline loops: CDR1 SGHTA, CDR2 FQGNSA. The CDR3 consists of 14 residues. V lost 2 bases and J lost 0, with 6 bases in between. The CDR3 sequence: CASSLFTSTDTQYF. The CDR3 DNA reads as TGTGCCAGCAGCTTATTTACTAGCACAGATACGCAGTATTTT.

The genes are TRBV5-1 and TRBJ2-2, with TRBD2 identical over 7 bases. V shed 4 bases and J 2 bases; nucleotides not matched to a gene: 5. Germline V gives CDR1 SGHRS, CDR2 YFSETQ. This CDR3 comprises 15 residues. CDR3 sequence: CASSGGTTNTGELFF. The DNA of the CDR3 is TGCGCCAGCAGCGGAGGGACTACTAACACCGGGGAGCTGTTTTTT. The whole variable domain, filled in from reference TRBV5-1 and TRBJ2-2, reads KAGVTQTPRYLIKTRGQQVTLSCSPISGHRSVSWYQQTPGQGLQFLFEYFSETQRNKGNFPGRFSGRQFSNSRSEMNVSTLELGDSALYLCASSGGTTNTGELFFGEGSRLTVL.

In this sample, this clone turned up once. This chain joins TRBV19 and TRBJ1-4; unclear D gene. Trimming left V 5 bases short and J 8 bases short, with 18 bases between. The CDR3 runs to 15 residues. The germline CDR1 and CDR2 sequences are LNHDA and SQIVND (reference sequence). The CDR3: CASSAGPGMKEKLFF. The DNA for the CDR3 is TGTGCCAGTAGTGCCGGACCGGGAATGAAAGAAAAACTGTTTTTT.

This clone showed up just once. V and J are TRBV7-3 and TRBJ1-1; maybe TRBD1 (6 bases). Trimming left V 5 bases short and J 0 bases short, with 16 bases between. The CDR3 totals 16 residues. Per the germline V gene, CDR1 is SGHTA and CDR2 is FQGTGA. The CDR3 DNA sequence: TGTGCCAGCAGCCCGGGGACACTCGACATGAACACTGAAGCTTTCTTT. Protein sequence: CASSPGTLDMNTEAFF.

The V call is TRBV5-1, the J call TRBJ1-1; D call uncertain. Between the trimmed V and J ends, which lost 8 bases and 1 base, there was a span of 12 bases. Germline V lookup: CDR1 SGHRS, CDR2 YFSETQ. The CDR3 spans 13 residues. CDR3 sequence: CASSGTPNTEAFF. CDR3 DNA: TGCGCCAGTTCCGGAACTCCGAACACTGAAGCTTTCTTT.

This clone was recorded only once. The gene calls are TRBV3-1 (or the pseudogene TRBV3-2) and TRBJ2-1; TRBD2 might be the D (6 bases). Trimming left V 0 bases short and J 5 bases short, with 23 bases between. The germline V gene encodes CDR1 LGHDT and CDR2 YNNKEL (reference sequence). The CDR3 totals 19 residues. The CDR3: CASSQDPTTGPSANNEQFF. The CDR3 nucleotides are TGTGCCAGCAGCCAAGATCCGACAACTGGACCTAGCGCAAACAATGAGCAGTTCTTC.

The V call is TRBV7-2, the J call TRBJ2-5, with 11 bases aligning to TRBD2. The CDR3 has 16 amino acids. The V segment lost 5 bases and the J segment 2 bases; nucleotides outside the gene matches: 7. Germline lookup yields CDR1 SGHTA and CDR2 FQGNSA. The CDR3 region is CASSLTGTSGQETQYF. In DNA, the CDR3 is TGTGCCAGCAGCCTAACCGGGACTAGCGGTCAAGAGACCCAGTACTTC.

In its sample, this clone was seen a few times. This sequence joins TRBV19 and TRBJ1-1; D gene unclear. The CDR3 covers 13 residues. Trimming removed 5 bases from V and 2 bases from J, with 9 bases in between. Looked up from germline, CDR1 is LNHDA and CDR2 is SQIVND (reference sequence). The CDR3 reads CASSVRDNTEAFF. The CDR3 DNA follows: TGTGCCAGTAGTGTTCGAGATAACACTGAAGCTTTCTTT.

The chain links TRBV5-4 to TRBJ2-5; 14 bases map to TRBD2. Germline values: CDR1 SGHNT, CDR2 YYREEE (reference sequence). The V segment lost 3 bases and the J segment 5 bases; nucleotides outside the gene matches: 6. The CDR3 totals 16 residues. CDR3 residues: CASSSGLAGVYETQYF. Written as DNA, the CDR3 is TGTGCCAGCAGCTCGGGACTAGCGGGAGTGTACGAGACCCAGTACTTC. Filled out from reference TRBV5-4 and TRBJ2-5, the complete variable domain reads ETGVTQSPTHLIKTRGQQVTLRCSSQSGHNTVSWYQQALGQGPQFIFQYYREEENGRGNFPPRFSGLQFPNYSSELNVNALELDDSALYLCASSSGLAGVYETQYFGPGTRLLVL.